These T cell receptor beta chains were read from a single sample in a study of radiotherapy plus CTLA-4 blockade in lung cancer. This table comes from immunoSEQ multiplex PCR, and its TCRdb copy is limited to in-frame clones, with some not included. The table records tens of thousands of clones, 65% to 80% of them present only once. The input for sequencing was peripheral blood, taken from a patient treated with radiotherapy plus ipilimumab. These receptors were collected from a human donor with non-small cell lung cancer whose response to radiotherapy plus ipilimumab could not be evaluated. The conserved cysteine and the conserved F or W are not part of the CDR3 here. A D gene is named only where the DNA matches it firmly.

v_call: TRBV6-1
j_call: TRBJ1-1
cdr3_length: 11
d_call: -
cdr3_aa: ASVKSGNSEAF

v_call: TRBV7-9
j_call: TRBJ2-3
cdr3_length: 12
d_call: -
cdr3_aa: ASSLGQSTDTQY

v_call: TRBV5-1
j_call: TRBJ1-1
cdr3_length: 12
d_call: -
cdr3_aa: ASSERTANTEAF

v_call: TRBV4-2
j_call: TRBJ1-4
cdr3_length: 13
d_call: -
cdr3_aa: ASSQDTGTNEKLF

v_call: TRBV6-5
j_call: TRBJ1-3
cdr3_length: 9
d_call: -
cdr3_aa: ASTAGNTIY

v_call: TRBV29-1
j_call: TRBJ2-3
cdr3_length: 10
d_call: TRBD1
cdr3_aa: SVLTGDSTQY

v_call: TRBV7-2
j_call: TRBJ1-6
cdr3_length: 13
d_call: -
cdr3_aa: ASRQEGVGNSPLH

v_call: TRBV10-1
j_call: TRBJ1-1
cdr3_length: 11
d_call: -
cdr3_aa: ASSPTGYTEAF

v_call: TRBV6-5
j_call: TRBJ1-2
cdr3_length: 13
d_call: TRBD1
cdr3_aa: ASSYSKGDREDYT

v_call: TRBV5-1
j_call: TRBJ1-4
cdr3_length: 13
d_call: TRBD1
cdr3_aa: ASSPDRGNNEKLF

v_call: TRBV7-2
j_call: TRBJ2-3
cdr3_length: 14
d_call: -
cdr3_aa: ASSTFSAQSTDTQY

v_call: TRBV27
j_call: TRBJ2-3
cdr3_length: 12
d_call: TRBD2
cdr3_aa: ANWGLADRDTQY

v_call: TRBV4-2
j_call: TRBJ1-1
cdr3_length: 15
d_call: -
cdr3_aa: ASSQEYWRAGNTEAF

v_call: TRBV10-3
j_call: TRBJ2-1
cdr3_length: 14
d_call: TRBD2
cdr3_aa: AISEPGGDGENEQF

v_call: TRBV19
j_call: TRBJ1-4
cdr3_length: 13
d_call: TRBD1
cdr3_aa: ASSISGTGHEKLF

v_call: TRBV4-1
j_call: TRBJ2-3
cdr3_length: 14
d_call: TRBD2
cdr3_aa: ASSPGLAGGGDTQY

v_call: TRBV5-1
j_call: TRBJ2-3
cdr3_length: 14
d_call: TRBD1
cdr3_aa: ASSLGAGGNTDTQY

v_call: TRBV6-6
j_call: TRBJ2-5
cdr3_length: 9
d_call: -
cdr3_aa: ASSQQETQY

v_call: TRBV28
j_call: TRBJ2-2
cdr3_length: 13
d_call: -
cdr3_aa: ASSFPTESTGELF

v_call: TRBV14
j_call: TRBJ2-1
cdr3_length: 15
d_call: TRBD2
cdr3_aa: ASSQVSFSGRLNEQF

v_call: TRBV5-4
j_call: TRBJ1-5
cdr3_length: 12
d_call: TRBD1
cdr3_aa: ASSSQGESEPQH

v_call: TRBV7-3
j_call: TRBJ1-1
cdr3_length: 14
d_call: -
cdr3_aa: ASSLVRRVGNTEAF

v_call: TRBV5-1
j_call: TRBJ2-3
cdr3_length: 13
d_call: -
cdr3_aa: ASTLSGASTDTQY

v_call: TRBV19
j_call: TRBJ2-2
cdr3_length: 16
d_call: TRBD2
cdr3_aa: ASRRSRTSGVLTGELF

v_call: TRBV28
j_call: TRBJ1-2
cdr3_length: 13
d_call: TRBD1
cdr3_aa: ASSPDLQGARGYT

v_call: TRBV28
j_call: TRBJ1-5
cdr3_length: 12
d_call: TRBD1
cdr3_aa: ASSRTGGIQPQH

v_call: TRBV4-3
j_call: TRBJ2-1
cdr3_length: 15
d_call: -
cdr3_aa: ASSQDHPSASYNEQF

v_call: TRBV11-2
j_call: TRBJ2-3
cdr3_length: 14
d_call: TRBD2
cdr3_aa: ASSLVGGSGTDTQY

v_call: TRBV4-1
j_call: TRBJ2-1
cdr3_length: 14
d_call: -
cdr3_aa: ASSLGGLRGHNEQF

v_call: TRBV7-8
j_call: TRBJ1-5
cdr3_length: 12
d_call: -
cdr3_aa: ASSFGGGYQPQH

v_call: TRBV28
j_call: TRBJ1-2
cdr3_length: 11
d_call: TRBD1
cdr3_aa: AIHLGQDRFYT

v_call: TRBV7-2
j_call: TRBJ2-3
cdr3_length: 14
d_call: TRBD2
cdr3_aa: ASSLEGSGVADTQY

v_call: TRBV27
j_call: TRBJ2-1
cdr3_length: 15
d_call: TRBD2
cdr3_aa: ASSLDLTSGAYNEQF

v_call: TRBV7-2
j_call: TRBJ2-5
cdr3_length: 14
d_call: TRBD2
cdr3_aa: ASSSGLAGGRETQY

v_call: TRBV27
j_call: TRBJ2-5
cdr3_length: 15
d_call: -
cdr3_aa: ASSLSLAGGYQETQY

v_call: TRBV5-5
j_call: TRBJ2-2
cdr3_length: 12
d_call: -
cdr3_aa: ASSLGGVSGELF

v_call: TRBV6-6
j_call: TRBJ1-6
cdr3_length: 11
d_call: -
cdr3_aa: ASTQAFNSPLH